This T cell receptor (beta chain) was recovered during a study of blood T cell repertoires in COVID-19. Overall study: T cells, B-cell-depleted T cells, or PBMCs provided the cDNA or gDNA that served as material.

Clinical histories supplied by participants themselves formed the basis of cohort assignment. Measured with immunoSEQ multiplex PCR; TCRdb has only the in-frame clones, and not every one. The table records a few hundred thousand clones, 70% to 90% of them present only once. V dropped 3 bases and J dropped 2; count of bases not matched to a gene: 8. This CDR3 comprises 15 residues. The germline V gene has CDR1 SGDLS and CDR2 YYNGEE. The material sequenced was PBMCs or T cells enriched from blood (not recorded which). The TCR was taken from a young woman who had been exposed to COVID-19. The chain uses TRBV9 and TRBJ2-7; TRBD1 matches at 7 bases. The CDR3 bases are TGTGCCAGCAGCGAGGCCCCTACAGGGGCCTACGAGCAGTACTTC. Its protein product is CASSEAPTGAYEQYF.